This TCR beta chain was sequenced in a study of Ad26.COV2.S vaccination and SARS-CoV-2 variants. The study's findings and limits: Total T cell responses, in the TCR breadth and depth analyses, may have been underestimated.

Sequencing used immunoSEQ multiplex PCR; TCRdb keeps in-frame clones, though not all of them. The table lists just over 350,000 clones, roughly 94% of them singletons. This clone was detected once. The antigen is undetermined. Trimming took off 0 bases at V and 7 bases at J, with 12 bases between the two ends. The length of the CDR3 is 14 residues. Germline V lookup: CDR1 LGHNA, CDR2 YSLEER. This material consisted of peripheral blood, taken after recovery from COVID-19. The sequence derives from a human donor who had recovered from COVID-19. V gene TRBV4-3 combines with J gene TRBJ1-2; D perhaps matches TRBD1 (6 bases). The CDR3 protein is CASSQDGQIGGYTF. CDR3 DNA: TGCGCCAGCAGCCAAGACGGACAGATTGGTGGCTACACCTTC.